The present entry profiles one T cell receptor beta chain with its context. Random-hexamer reverse transcription was applied to roughly 0.5 to 1 ug RNA. TCRdb used MiXCR to reprocess the immunoSEQ multiplex PCR reads, holding one entry per CDR3 protein. The repertoire holds about 180,000 distinct CDR3 sequences, 90% to 96% seen once, with approximately 0.12% in the top ten. Germline values: CDR1 KGHSH, CDR2 LQKENI. V lost 4 bases and J 7 bases, leaving 11 bases between the germline ends. The CDR3 is 12 residues long. The source of the sample is a study of CD8 T cells in Susac syndrome. The rearrangement links TRBV18 to TRBJ2-7; D tentatively reads TRBD1 or TRBD2 (5 bases each). The specimen was CD4+ T cells from PBMCs. The receptor's source is a human donor with Susac syndrome. CDR3 sequence reads: CASSLKEGEQYF. CDR3 sequence (DNA): TGTGCCAGCTCACTCAAAGAGGGGGAGCAGTACTTC.